This TCR beta chain was obtained from a study of beta chain features in type 1 diabetes. Study overall: Patient and healthy donor groups were alike in age, gender and cell yields.

CDR1 and CDR2 (germline): SGHTA, FQGNSA. Trimming removed 3 bases from V and 8 bases from J, with 7 bases in between. There are 11 residues in the CDR3. In its sample, this clone was seen a few times. Its specificity is unknown. All of the isolated RNA was reverse transcribed, so expressed TCRB transcripts were sequenced. Only in-frame clones appear in the TCRdb table, and some are missing; sequencing was by immunoSEQ multiplex PCR. The sample lists 150,000 to 200,000 clones, about 7.8% occurring once. Study findings and constraints: Still unanswered here is whether HLA type influences TCRB rearrangement. Over-representation of high TCR-expressing cells was a possible consequence of cDNA sequencing. For type 1 diabetes patients, VDJ junctions showed fewer insertions and more deletions. Within each of all four CD4+ subsets, Type 1 diabetes patients had TCRB CDR3s that were moderately but significantly shorter.

The clonotype originates from a woman aged 40 to 50 with type 1 diabetes. The sample consisted of central memory CD4+ T cells from blood. The genes are TRBV7-2 and TRBJ1-2, with a possible D match to TRBD1 (5 bases). The DNA of the CDR3 is TGTGCCAGCAGCTTCCGGGGGGGCTACACCTTC. Amino acids: CASSFRGGYTF.